A selection of T cell receptor beta chains follows, all from one sample in a study of T cell responses to AZD1222 COVID-19 vaccine. This table comes from immunoSEQ multiplex PCR, and its TCRdb copy is limited to in-frame clones, with some not included. The table has 140,000 to 150,000 clones, roughly 91% seen once. The sequencing used peripheral blood, collected on day 0 of AZD1222 vaccination. The receptors come from an adult in good health. The CDR3 runs from the conserved cysteine through the conserved F or W. Expanded clones are given a class, and other clones once, few, many or no size at all.

j_gene,abundance,v_gene,CDR3aa
TRBJ2-1,NA,TRBV5-4,CASSSGGDEQFF
TRBJ2-3,NA,TRBV10-3,CAISDQPGTDTQYF
TRBJ1-2,NA,TRBV7-2,CASSADRDHYGYTF
TRBJ2-1,NA,TRBV3-1/TRBV3-2,CASSPARDNEQFF
TRBJ2-2,NA,TRBV6-5,CASSWERGSAGELFF
TRBJ1-3,NA,TRBV2,CASSEAFLPLSGNTIYF
TRBJ2-1,NA,TRBV30,CAVAGIAGGYNEQFF
TRBJ1-1,NA,TRBV6-1,CASSEKEGEGGTEAFF
TRBJ2-2,NA,TRBV7-2,CASSSPPLVGLPGELFF
TRBJ2-7,once,TRBV7-9,CASSLGADEQYF
TRBJ1-2,NA,TRBV25-1,CASSGTESYGYTF
TRBJ2-4,NA,TRBV4-1,CASSPTPGQGAKNIQYF
TRBJ1-3,NA,TRBV3-1/TRBV3-2,CASNERGFSGNTIYF
TRBJ2-7,NA,TRBV5-6,CASSPRQISYEQYF
TRBJ1-5,NA,TRBV30,CAWRQSGAQPQHF
TRBJ1-5,NA,TRBV12-5,CASGPNQPQHF
TRBJ1-1,NA,TRBV7-3,CASSQQGGTEAFF
TRBJ1-5,once,TRBV27,CASSFQGSNQPQHF